Listed here is a single TCR beta chain. Its antigen is unknown. CDR3 size: 13 residues. V lost 10 bases and J lost 5, with 15 bases in between. Germline assignment: CDR1 SNHLY and CDR2 FYNNEI. The sample originates from a study of OX40 agonist ivuxolimab in advanced cancers. Study overall: Each dose-escalation patient presented with hepatocellular carcinoma, melanoma, renal cell or head and neck cancer.

Study-wide findings and caveats: In the 0.1-3.0 mg/kg groups, partial responders showed among the lowest expansion. On average, a greater number of expanded clones characterised CD8+ T cells relative to CD4+.

TCRdb's table, derived via immunoSEQ multiplex PCR, lists solely in-frame clones and lacks some. This sample carries more than 50,000 clones, 70% to 90% of them seen once, and the ten largest clones take about 4.7%. This sequence was found in an adult with an advanced solid tumor such as melanoma, head and neck, liver or kidney cancer. The chain recombines TRBV2 with TRBJ2-1, with D maybe TRBD1 (6 bases). The sample in question was CD4+ or CD8+ T cells sorted from blood, obtained in a trial of the OX40 agonist ivuxolimab. For the CDR3, the DNA is TGTGCCACCAGGGGTTTTGGCGACAATGAGCAGTTCTTC. Amino acids: CATRGFGDNEQFF.